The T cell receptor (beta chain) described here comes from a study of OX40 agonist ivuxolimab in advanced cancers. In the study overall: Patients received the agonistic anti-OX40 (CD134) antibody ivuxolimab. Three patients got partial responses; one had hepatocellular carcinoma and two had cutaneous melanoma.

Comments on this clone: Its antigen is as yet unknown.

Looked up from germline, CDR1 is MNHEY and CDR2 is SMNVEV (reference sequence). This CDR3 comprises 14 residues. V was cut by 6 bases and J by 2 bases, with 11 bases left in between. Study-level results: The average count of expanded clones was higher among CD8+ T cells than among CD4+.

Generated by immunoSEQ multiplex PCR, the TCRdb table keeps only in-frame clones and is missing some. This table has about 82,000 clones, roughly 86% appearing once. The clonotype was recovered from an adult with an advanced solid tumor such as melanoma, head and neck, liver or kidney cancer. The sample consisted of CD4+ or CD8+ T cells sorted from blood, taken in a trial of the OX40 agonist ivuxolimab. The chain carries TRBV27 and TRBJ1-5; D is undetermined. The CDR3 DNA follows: TGTGCCAGCAGCCCGCTAGGAGGCAATCAGCCCCAGCATTTT. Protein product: CASSPLGGNQPQHF.